Shown below are 31 T cell receptor beta chains from a single sample sequenced in a study of blood T cell repertoires in COVID-19. This table comes from immunoSEQ multiplex PCR, and its TCRdb copy is limited to in-frame clones, with some not included. The sample has around 200,000 clones, around 86% seen once. Sequencing input: peripheral blood. Receptors were obtained from a man in his forties or fifties with acute or convalescent COVID-19.

V and J are TRBV4-2 and TRBJ1-1, with 7 bases matching TRBD1. The CDR3 has 17 residues. V lost 2 bases to trimming and J lost 1 base; unmatched junction nucleotides: 10. Looked up from germline, CDR1 is LGHNA and CDR2 is YNFKEQ. CDR3: CASSQPLQGMPNTEAFF. The DNA of the CDR3 is TGTGCCAGCAGCCAACCTCTACAGGGGATGCCGAACACTGAAGCTTTCTTT.

V gene TRBV9 combines with J gene TRBJ2-1, with D possibly TRBD2 on 5 matching bases. V was shortened by 4 bases and J by 2 bases, with 13 bases between the two germline ends. In germline, CDR1 is SGDLS, CDR2 YYNGEE. This CDR3 is 15 amino acids long. CDR3 DNA: TGTGCCAGCAGCCCCCGCGAGGGTACCTACAATGAGCAGTTCTTC. Its translation: CASSPREGTYNEQFF.

The rearrangement joins TRBV27 to TRBJ1-6; TRBD1 matches 9 bases. CDR1 and CDR2 from the germline V gene are MNHEY and SMNVEV (reference sequence). The junction had 7 bases not matched to a gene; V was cut back by 1 base and J by 6 bases. The CDR3 covers 17 residues. The DNA for the CDR3 is TGTGCCAGCAGTTTATTCGGGGACAGGGCTCGTAATTCACCCCTCCACTTT. It yields the protein CASSLFGDRARNSPLHF.

The rearrangement uses TRBV7-3 and TRBJ2-3, with 11 bases matching TRBD2. V trimming: 5 bases; J trimming: 4 bases; junction bases outside the gene matches: 8. This CDR3 has 16 amino acids. Germline CDR1 SGHTA, CDR2 FQGTGA. In DNA form, the CDR3 reads TGTGCCAGCAGCCCAATAGCGGGGGGGCCATCAGATACGCAGTATTTT. It codes for CASSPIAGGPSDTQYF. Full variable domain (outside the CDR3, taken from reference TRBV7-3 and TRBJ2-3): GAGVSQTPSNKVTEKGKYVELRCDPISGHTALYWYRQSLGQGPEFLIYFQGTGAADDSGLPNDRFFAVRPEGSVSTLKIQRTERGDSAVYLCASSPIAGGPSDTQYFGPGTRLTVL.

The chain couples TRBV2 to TRBJ1-5, with D unresolved. In germline, CDR1 is SNHLY, CDR2 FYNNEI. This CDR3 spans 13 amino acids. V lost 3 bases and J 6 bases, leaving 9 bases between the germline ends. Here the CDR3 DNA reads TGTGCCAGCAGTGACGGGGTTGGTCAGCCCCAGCATTTT. It encodes CASSDGVGQPQHF. Supplemented by reference TRBV2 and TRBJ1-5, the full variable domain reads EPEVTQTPSHQVTQMGQEVILRCVPISNHLYFYWYRQILGQKVEFLVSFYNNEISEKSEIFDDQFSVERPDGSNFTLKIRSTKLEDSAMYFCASSDGVGQPQHFGDGTRLSIL.

This clone was seen just once. The gene calls are TRBV7-8 and TRBJ1-5; a possible D gene is TRBD1 (6 bases). Germline CDR1 and CDR2: SGHVS and FQNEAQ. V shed 4 bases and J shed 1 base, with 11 bases lying between them. The CDR3 spans 15 residues. CDR3 DNA sequence: TGTGCCAGCAGCTCGTGGGACACCAGCAATCAGCCCCAGCATTTT. This gives the protein CASSSWDTSNQPQHF.

J is TRBJ1-5 and V is TRBV7-2; tentatively, D is TRBD1 (6 bases). Trimming took off 4 bases at V and 1 base at J, with 11 bases between the two ends. The CDR3 totals 15 residues. Germline V CDR1 and CDR2: SGHTA, FQGNSA. The CDR3 bases are TGTGCCAGCAGCTCGGGGGGGGCGAGCAATCAGCCCCAGCATTTT. Amino acids: CASSSGGASNQPQHF.

The chain has TRBV5-6 and TRBJ2-2, with D perhaps TRBD1 (6 bases). The V gene's germline CDR1 is SGHDT and CDR2 YYEEEE. V shed 3 bases and J shed 1 base, with 13 bases lying between them. This CDR3 is 16 amino acids long. This CDR3 is CASSSIDRQNTGELFF. Here the CDR3 DNA reads TGTGCCAGCAGCTCCATAGACAGGCAGAACACCGGGGAGCTGTTTTTT. The full variable domain, its missing parts supplied by reference TRBV5-6 and TRBJ2-2, is DAGVTQSPTHLIKTRGQQVTLRCSPKSGHDTVSWYQQALGQGPQFIFQYYEEEERQRGNFPDRFSGHQFPNYSSELNVNALLLGDSALYLCASSSIDRQNTGELFFGEGSRLTVL.

The V and J genes are TRBV28 and TRBJ2-7, with 8 bases lining up with TRBD2. In germline, CDR1 is MDHEN, CDR2 SYDVKM. The CDR3 consists of 14 residues. Unmatched junction bases numbered 6, after V lost 8 bases and J lost 0 bases. In DNA form, the CDR3 reads TGTGCCAGCGGGAGTAGCGGGACCTCCTACGAGCAGTACTTC. Its protein product is CASGSSGTSYEQYF.

The chain combines TRBV5-5 with TRBJ1-1; possibly TRBD1 for D (6 bases). V lost 3 bases to trimming and J lost 4 bases, with 13 bases between them. The CDR3 consists of 14 residues. Germline V gene lookup returns CDR1 SGHKS and CDR2 YYEKEE (reference sequence). DNA of the CDR3: TGTGCCAGCAGCTGGGCTCCCAGGGGCACTGAAGCTTTCTTT. This sequence encodes CASSWAPRGTEAFF.

The chain joins TRBV5-1 to TRBJ1-1, with no clear D. The CDR3 is made up of 14 amino acids. The V and J ends lost 0 bases and 4 bases respectively, with 10 bases between them. Germline CDR1 and CDR2: SGHRS and YFSETQ. The CDR3 reads CASSLGPGRTEAFF. CDR3 DNA: TGCGCCAGCAGCTTGGGACCAGGTCGCACTGAAGCTTTCTTT.

The chain uses TRBV30 and TRBJ1-2, with D hard to call. The V gene's germline CDR1 is GTSNPN and CDR2 SVGIG (reference sequence). V was trimmed by 2 bases and J by 13 bases, leaving 20 bases between them. This CDR3 has 13 residues. In DNA, the CDR3 is TGTGCCTGGAGTAGGGAGGAAATATTGGACTCCACCTTC. It specifies CAWSREEILDSTF.

This rearrangement joins TRBV5-1 to TRBJ1-2; D perhaps matches TRBD1 (5 bases). Germline-derived CDR1 and CDR2 are SGHRS and YFSETQ. V lost 0 bases and J 4 bases, leaving 10 bases between the germline ends. The CDR3 has 14 amino acids. The CDR3 nucleotides read TGCGCCAGCAGCTTGGCGGGGGGATCCTATGGCTACACCTTC. Its translation is CASSLAGGSYGYTF.

This clone occurred once. The V gene is TRBV7-9, the J gene TRBJ1-1; TRBD1 matches at 7 bases. J was trimmed by 4 bases and V by 4 bases; bases with no gene match: 6. CDR1 and CDR2 (germline): SEHNR, FQNEAQ (reference sequence). This CDR3 region has 14 residues. This CDR3 reads CASSSDRVATEAFF. CDR3 DNA: TGTGCCAGCAGCTCCGACAGGGTCGCCACTGAAGCTTTCTTT.

CDR3 sequence: CASSRSGINEKLFF. The CDR3 nucleotides read TGCGCCAGCAGCAGGTCAGGGATTAATGAAAAACTGTTTTTT. The J gene is TRBJ1-4, the V gene TRBV5-1, with D possibly matching TRBD1 (5 bases). This CDR3 has 14 amino acids. Germline CDR1 and CDR2: SGHRS and YFSETQ. V lost 4 bases, J lost 4 bases, and 11 bases lay in between.

The V call is TRBV30, the J call TRBJ1-4; TRBD1 matches at 7 bases. Germline CDR1 is GTSNPN and CDR2 is SVGIG (reference sequence). CDR3 length: 16 amino acids. V dropped 4 bases and J dropped 5; count of bases not matched to a gene: 13. CDR3 region: CAWNKYRGLTNEKLFF. CDR3 sequence (DNA): TGTGCCTGGAATAAATACAGGGGATTAACAAATGAAAAACTGTTTTTT.

The J gene is TRBJ2-2, the V gene TRBV27; D is perhaps TRBD1 (6 bases). V lost 6 bases to trimming and J lost 6 bases, with 20 bases between them. The germline V gene has CDR1 MNHEY and CDR2 SMNVEV (reference sequence). The CDR3 totals 16 residues. CDR3 in DNA: TGTGCCAGCAGGGGAGACAGGCCGCTGAGGGCCGGGGAGCTGTTTTTT. Translating it yields CASRGDRPLRAGELFF.

V and J are TRBV6-5 and TRBJ2-1, with a tentative D call TRBD1 (6 bases). Germline V CDR1 and CDR2: MNHEY, SVGAGI. The CDR3 runs to 14 residues. Deletions cut 10 bases from V and 9 bases from J, with 22 bases between. CDR3 sequence (DNA): TGTGCCACCTGCTTTCCTAGCTTCAGGGGTGAGCAGTTCTTC. It specifies CATCFPSFRGEQFF.

V usage is TRBV19 and J usage is TRBJ1-2; the match to TRBD1 covers 11 bases. Germline values: CDR1 LNHDA, CDR2 SQIVND (reference sequence). CDR3 size: 15 residues. V shed 6 bases and J 8 bases; nucleotides not matched to a gene: 11. The CDR3 nucleotides read TGTGCCAGTAGGCTCCCGGGACAGGGGGTTGGAGGCTACACCTTC. This translates into CASRLPGQGVGGYTF.

The chain combines TRBV9 with TRBJ1-2; TRBD1 might be the D (5 bases). Trimming left V 5 bases short and J 1 base short, with 6 bases between. This CDR3 contains 12 residues. Germline-derived CDR1 and CDR2 are SGDLS and YYNGEE. The CDR3 reads CASRDNNYGYTF. CDR3 nucleotide sequence: TGTGCCAGCAGGGACAATAACTATGGCTACACCTTC.

The V call is TRBV9, the J call TRBJ2-1, with a weak D call TRBD2 (5 bases). This CDR3 contains 16 residues. Trimming left V 3 bases short and J 5 bases short, with 18 bases between. Germline CDR1 and CDR2: SGDLS and YYNGEE. The CDR3 reads CASSGAPDLRHNEQFF. For the CDR3, the DNA is TGTGCCAGCAGCGGAGCTCCGGACTTACGCCACAATGAGCAGTTCTTC.

This clone was seen only a few times. The chain has TRBV5-4 and TRBJ1-2; no definite D call. The V and J ends lost 2 bases and 8 bases respectively, with 7 bases between them. Looked up from germline, CDR1 is SGHNT and CDR2 is YYREEE (reference sequence). CDR3 length: 11 residues. CDR3 loop: CASSFFEGYTF. DNA for the CDR3: TGTGCCAGCAGCTTCTTTGAGGGCTACACCTTC. Complete variable domain (other parts from reference TRBV5-4 and TRBJ1-2): ETGVTQSPTHLIKTRGQQVTLRCSSQSGHNTVSWYQQALGQGPQFIFQYYREEENGRGNFPPRFSGLQFPNYSSELNVNALELDDSALYLCASSFFEGYTFGSGTRLTVV.

In this sample, this clone turned up a few times. The chain joins TRBV29-1 to TRBJ1-2; TRBD1 agrees at 9 bases. V dropped 6 bases and J dropped 8; count of bases not matched to a gene: 16. CDR1 and CDR2 (germline): SQVTM, ANQGSEA. This CDR3 is built from 15 residues. The CDR3, as DNA: TGCAGCGTCGGTCCGGGACAGGGAATGTTGGGCGGCTACACCTTC. It codes for CSVGPGQGMLGGYTF.

The chain carries TRBV5-1 and TRBJ2-3; TRBD1 agrees at 9 bases. This CDR3 has 17 amino acids. Germline-derived CDR1 and CDR2 are SGHRS and YFSETQ. V lost 4 bases, J lost 4 bases, and 13 bases stayed unmatched. CDR3 in DNA: TGCGCCAGCAGCCAATCAAACAGGGGGCCTTTAGCAGATACGCAGTATTTT. Amino acid sequence: CASSQSNRGPLADTQYF.

There are many counts of this clone. The rearrangement links TRBV7-9 to TRBJ1-1; 7 bases fit TRBD1. The germline V gene encodes CDR1 SEHNR and CDR2 FQNEAQ (reference sequence). V lost 6 bases to trimming and J lost 6 bases; unmatched junction nucleotides: 7. There are 13 residues in the CDR3. The CDR3 reads CASRGGQQSEAFF. The CDR3 DNA is TGTGCCAGCAGGGGGGGACAGCAATCTGAAGCTTTCTTT.

V usage is TRBV2 and J usage is TRBJ2-2; unclear D gene. CDR3 length equals 11 residues. CDR1 SNHLY and CDR2 FYNNEI come from the germline V gene. V lost 2 bases and J 8 bases, leaving 3 bases between the germline ends. The CDR3 nucleotides are TGTGCCAGCAGTGAATATGGGGAGCTGTTTTTT. This sequence encodes CASSEYGELFF.

The chain links TRBV25-1 to TRBJ2-5, with D possibly TRBD2 on 6 matching bases. Trimming shortened V by 8 bases and J by 7 bases, and 20 bases separated the two germline ends. The CDR3 length is 14 residues. Germline CDR1 and CDR2: MGHDK and SYGVNS. The CDR3, as DNA: TGTGCCAGCTCCTTCCCGGGAGATTTCGGGACCCAGTACTTC. Protein: CASSFPGDFGTQYF.

This chain connects TRBV10-3 to TRBJ2-3; 10 nucleotides match TRBD2. The CDR3 covers 15 residues. V was pared by 11 bases and J by 4 bases, with 12 bases of the junction left unmatched. In germline, CDR1 is ENHRY, CDR2 SYGVKD. The CDR3 is CAADPRAGGPDTQYF. The CDR3 DNA follows: TGTGCCGCCGACCCTAGAGCGGGGGGGCCAGATACGCAGTATTTT.

To note about this clone: Other DNA sequences in this sample translate to the same CDR3. V usage is TRBV5-1 and J usage is TRBJ1-4; TRBD1 matches at 7 bases. CDR1 and CDR2 from the germline V gene are SGHRS and YFSETQ. The CDR3 loop spans 12 amino acids. V gave up 5 bases and J gave up 8 bases; unmatched junction bases: 3. The CDR3 sequence: CASRQGNEKLFF. In DNA, the CDR3 is TGCGCCAGCAGACAGGGGAACGAAAAACTGTTTTTT.

The V call is TRBV7-6, the J call TRBJ2-2; 8 positions agree with TRBD2. The germline V gene has CDR1 SGHVS and CDR2 FNYEAQ. The CDR3 totals 17 residues. Trimming took 7 bases from V and 4 from J; bases not matched to a gene: 14. The CDR3 here is CASTPGGGSAGTGELFF. CDR3 nucleotides: TGTGCCAGCACCCCGGGAGGGGGATCGGCGGGCACCGGGGAGCTGTTTTTT.

CDR3 sequence (DNA): TGTGCCAGCAGTTTGAGAGTTAGCACAGATACGCAGTATTTT. It encodes CASSLRVSTDTQYF. J is TRBJ2-3 and V is TRBV28, with D unresolved. Germline V gives CDR1 MDHEN, CDR2 SYDVKM. CDR3 length: 14 residues. V was pared by 3 bases and J by 0 bases, with 7 bases between.